The TCR beta chain under discussion was sequenced for a study of neurological immune-mediated disorders. Synthesis of cDNA was carried out by template-switch 5'RACE. The reaction used 10-nucleotide random UMIs. TCRdb independently ran MiXCR on the 5' RACE reads; one entry per CDR3 protein. The table shows around 30,000 distinct CDR3 sequences, with over 2% occurring only once. CDR1 is SGHTA and CDR2 is FQGTGA in the germline V gene. The length of the CDR3 is 13 residues. V shed 5 bases and J shed 6 bases, with 10 bases lying between them. In its sample, this clonotype was seen many times. Sequenced material: PBMCs. The receptor's source is a woman aged 45 to 65 with multiple sclerosis. The chain combines TRBV7-3 with TRBJ2-2; TRBD2 might be the D (7 bases). CDR3 nucleotides: TGTGCCAGCAGCGGGGGGGCGTCCGGGGAGCTGTTTTTT. It codes for CASSGGASGELFF.